The sequence of this T cell receptor beta chain was determined in a study of T cell changes during pregnancy in multiple sclerosis. The method was immunoSEQ multiplex PCR; TCRdb's version includes in-frame clones alone and lacks a portion of them. The data hold about 21,000 clones, with less than 95% observed a single time. With 5 bases removed from V and 4 bases from J, the gap between germline ends came to 15 bases. The CDR3 has 14 amino acids. The germline gives CDR1 SQVTM, CDR2 ANQGSEA. The input for sequencing was CD4+ T cells from peripheral blood mononuclear cells, taken in the third trimester of pregnancy. The source is a female donor with multiple sclerosis, enrolled in a pregnancy study. This sequence joins TRBV29-1 and TRBJ1-3; D is possibly TRBD1 (5 bases). The CDR3 coding sequence is TGCAGCGTTCAACCAACGGGGGGGGGAAACACCATATATTTT. Translated: CSVQPTGGGNTIYF.